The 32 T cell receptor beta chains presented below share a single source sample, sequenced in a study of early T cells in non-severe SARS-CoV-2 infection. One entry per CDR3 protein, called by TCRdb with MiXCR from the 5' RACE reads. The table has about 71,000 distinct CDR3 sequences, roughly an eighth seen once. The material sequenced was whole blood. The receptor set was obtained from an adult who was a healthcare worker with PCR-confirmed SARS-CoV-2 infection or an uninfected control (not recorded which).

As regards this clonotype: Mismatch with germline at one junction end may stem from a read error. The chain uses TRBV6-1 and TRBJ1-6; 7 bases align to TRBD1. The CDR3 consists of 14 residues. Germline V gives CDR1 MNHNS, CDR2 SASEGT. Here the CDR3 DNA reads TGTGCCAGCAGTGCCGGGACAGATAATTCACCCCCCCACTTT. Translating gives CASSAGTDNSPPHF.

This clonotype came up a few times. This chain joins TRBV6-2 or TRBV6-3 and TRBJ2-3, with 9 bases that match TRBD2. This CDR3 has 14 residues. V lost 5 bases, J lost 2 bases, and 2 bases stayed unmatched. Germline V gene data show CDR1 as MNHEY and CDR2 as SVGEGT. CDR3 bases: TGTGCCAGCAGTCGCGGGGGGGACACAGATACGCAGTATTTT. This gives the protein CASSRGGDTDTQYF.

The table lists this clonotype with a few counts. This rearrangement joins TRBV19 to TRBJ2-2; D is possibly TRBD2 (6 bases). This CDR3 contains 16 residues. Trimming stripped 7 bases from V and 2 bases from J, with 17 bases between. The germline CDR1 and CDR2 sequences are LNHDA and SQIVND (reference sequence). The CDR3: CASTPVAVTNTGELFF. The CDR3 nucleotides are TGTGCCAGTACCCCGGTAGCGGTAACCAACACCGGGGAGCTGTTTTTT. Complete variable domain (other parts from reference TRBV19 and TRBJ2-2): DGGITQSPKYLFRKEGQNVTLSCEQNLNHDAMYWYRQDPGQGLRLIYYSQIVNDFQKGDIAEGYSVSREKKESFPLTVTSAQKNPTAFYLCASTPVAVTNTGELFFGEGSRLTVL.

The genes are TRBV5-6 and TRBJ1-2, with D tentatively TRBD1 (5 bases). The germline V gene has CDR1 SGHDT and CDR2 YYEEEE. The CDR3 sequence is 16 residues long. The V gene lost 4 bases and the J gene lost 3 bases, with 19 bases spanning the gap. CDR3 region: CASSLRFGARDYGYTF. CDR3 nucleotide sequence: TGTGCCAGCAGCCTCCGATTTGGGGCAAGGGACTATGGCTACACCTTC.

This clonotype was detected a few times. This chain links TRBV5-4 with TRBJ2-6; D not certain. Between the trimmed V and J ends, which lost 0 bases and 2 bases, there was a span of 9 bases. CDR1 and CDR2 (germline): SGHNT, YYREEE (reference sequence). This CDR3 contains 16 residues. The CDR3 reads CASSLDGSAGANVLTF. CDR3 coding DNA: TGTGCCAGCAGCTTGGATGGGTCGGCTGGGGCCAACGTCCTGACTTTC. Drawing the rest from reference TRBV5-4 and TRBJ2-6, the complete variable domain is ETGVTQSPTHLIKTRGQQVTLRCSSQSGHNTVSWYQQALGQGPQFIFQYYREEENGRGNFPPRFSGLQFPNYSSELNVNALELDDSALYLCASSLDGSAGANVLTFGAGSRLTVL.

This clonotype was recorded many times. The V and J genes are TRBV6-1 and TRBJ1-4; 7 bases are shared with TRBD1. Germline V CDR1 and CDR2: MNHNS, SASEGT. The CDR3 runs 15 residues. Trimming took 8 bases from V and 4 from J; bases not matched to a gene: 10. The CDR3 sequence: CASHQLTGSNEKLFF. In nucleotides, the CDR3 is TGTGCCAGCCACCAATTGACAGGGAGTAATGAAAAACTGTTTTTT.

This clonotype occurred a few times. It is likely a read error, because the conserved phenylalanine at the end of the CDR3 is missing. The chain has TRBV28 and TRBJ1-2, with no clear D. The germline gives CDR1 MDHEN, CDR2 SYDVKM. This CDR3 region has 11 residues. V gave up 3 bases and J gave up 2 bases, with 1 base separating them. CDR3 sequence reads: CASSFNYGYTL. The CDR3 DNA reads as TGTGCCAGCAGTTTCAACTATGGCTACACCCTC.

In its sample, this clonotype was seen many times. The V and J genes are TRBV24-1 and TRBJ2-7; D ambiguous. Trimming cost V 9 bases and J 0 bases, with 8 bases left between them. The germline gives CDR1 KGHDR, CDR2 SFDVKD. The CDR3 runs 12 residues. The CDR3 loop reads CATPTDSYEQYF. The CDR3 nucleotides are TGTGCCACCCCGACGGACTCCTACGAGCAGTACTTC.

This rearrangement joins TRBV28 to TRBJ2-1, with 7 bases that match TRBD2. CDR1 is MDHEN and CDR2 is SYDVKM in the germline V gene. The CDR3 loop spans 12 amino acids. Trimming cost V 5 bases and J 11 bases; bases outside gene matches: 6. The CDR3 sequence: CASSPERGKQFF. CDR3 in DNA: TGTGCCAGCAGTCCAGAGCGGGGCAAGCAGTTCTTC.

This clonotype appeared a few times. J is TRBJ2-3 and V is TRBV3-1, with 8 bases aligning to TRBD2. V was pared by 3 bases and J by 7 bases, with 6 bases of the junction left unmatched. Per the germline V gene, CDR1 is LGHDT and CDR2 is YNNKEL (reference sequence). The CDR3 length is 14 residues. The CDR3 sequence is CASSHSSGENTQYF. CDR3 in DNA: TGTGCCAGCAGCCATAGTAGCGGGGAAAATACGCAGTATTTT.

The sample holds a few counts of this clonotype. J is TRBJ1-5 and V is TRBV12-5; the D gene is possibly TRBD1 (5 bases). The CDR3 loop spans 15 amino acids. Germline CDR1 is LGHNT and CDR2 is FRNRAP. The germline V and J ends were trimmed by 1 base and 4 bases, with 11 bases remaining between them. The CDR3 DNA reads TGTGCTAGTGGTTTGGAGGGCGGGGGTAATCAGCCCCAGCATTTT. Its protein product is CASGLEGGGNQPQHF.

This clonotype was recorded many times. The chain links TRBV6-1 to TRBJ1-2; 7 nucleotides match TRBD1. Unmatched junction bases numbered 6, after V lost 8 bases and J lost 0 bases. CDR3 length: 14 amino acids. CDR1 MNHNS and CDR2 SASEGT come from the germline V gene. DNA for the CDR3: TGTGCCAGCCTCCAGGGGGGAGCTAACTATGGCTACACCTTC. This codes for CASLQGGANYGYTF.

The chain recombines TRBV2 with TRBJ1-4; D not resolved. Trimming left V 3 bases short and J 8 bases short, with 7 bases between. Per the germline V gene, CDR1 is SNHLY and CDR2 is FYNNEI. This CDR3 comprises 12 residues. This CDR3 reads CASSDYREKLFF. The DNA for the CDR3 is TGTGCCAGCAGTGATTACCGAGAAAAACTGTTTTTT. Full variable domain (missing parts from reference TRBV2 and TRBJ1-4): EPEVTQTPSHQVTQMGQEVILRCVPISNHLYFYWYRQILGQKVEFLVSFYNNEISEKSEIFDDQFSVERPDGSNFTLKIRSTKLEDSAMYFCASSDYREKLFFGSGTQLSVL.

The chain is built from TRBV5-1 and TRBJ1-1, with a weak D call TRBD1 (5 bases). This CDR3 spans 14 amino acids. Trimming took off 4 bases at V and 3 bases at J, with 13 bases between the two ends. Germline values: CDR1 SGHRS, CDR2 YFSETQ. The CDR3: CASSPWGVDTEAFF. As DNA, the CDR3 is TGCGCCAGCAGCCCCTGGGGGGTGGACACTGAAGCTTTCTTT.

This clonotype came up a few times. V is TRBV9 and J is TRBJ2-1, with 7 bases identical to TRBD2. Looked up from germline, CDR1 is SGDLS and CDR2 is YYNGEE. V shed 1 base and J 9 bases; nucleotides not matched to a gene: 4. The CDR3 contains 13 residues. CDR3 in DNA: TGTGCCAGCAGCGTACAGGTAGCGGGTGAGCAGTTCTTC. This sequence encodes CASSVQVAGEQFF.

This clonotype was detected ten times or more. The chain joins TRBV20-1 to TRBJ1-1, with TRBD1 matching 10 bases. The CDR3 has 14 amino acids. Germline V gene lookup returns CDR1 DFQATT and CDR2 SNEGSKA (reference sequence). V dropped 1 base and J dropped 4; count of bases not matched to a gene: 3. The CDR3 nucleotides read TGCAGTGCTAGAGGGGGACAGGGGTCCACTGAAGCTTTCTTT. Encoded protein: CSARGGQGSTEAFF.

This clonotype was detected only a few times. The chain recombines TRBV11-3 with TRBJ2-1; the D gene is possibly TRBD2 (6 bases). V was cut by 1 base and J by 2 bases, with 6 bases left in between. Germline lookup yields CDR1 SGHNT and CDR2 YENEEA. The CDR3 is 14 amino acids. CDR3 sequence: CASSLGLAYNEQFF. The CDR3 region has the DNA TGTGCCAGCAGCTTAGGACTAGCCTACAATGAGCAGTTCTTC.

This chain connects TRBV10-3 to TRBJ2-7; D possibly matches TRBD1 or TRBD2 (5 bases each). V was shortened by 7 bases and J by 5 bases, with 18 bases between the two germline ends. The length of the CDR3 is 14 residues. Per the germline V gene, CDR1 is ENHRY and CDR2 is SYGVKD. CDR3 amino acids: CAIKGSQGNNEQYF. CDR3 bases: TGTGCCATCAAAGGGAGTCAGGGTAACAACGAGCAGTACTTC.

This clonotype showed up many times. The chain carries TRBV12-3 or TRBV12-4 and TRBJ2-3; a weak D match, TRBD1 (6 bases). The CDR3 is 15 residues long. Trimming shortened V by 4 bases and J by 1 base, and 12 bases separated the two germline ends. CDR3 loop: CASSSSDRRTDTQYF. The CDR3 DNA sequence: TGTGCCAGCAGTTCTTCAGACAGGCGCACAGATACGCAGTATTTT.

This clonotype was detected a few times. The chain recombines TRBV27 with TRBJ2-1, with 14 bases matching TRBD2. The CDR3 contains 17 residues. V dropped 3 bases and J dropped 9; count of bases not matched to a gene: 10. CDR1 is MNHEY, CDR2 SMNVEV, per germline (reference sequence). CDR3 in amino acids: CASSFLGTSGGISEQFF. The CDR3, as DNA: TGTGCCAGCAGTTTCCTGGGGACTAGCGGGGGTATCAGTGAGCAGTTCTTC.

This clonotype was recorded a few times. CDR3 sequence: CSALPQGGNQPQHF. The CDR3 DNA reads as TGCAGTGCTTTGCCACAGGGAGGCAATCAGCCCCAGCATTTT. The chain joins TRBV20-1 to TRBJ1-5; TRBD1 is a possible D gene (6 bases). Per germline, CDR1 DFQATT and CDR2 SNEGSKA (reference sequence). V was clipped by 5 bases and J by 2 bases, with 13 bases between them. This CDR3 spans 14 amino acids.

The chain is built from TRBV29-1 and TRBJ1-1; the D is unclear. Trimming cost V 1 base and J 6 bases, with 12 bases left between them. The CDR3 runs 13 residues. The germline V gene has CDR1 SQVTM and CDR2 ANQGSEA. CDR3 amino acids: CSVEGLGFPEAFF. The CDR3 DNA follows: TGCAGCGTTGAAGGGCTTGGGTTTCCTGAAGCTTTCTTT.

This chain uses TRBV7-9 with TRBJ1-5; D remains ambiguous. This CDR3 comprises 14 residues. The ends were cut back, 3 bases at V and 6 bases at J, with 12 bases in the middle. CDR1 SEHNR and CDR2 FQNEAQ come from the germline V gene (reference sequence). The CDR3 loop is CASSFYPGRQPQHF. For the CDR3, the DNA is TGTGCCAGCAGCTTTTACCCAGGTCGTCAGCCCCAGCATTTT.

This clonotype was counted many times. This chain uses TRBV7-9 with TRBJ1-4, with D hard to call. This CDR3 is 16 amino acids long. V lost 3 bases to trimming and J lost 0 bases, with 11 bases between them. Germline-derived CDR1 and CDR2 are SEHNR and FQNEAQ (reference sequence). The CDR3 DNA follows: TGTGCCAGCAGCTTGGATGCCTGGGCAACTAATGAAAAACTGTTTTTT. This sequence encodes CASSLDAWATNEKLFF.

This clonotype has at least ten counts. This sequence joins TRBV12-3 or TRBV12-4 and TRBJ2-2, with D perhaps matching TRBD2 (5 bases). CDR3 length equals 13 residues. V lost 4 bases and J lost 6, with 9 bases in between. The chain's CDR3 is CASSSTRAGELFF. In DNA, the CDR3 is TGTGCCAGCAGTTCCACTAGAGCCGGGGAGCTGTTTTTT.

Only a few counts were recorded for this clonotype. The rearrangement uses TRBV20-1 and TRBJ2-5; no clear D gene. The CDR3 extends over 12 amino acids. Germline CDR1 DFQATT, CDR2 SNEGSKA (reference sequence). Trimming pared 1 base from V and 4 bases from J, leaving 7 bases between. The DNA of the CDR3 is TGCAGTGCTAGAGTAGTTCGAGAGACCCAGTACTTC. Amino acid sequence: CSARVVRETQYF.

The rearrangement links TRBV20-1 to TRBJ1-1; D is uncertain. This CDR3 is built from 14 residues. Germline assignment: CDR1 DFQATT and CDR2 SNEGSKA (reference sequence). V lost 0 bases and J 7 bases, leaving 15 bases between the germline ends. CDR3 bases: TGCAGTGCTAGAGACCGGCCTAGTGGGAATGAAGCTTTCTTT. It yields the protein CSARDRPSGNEAFF.

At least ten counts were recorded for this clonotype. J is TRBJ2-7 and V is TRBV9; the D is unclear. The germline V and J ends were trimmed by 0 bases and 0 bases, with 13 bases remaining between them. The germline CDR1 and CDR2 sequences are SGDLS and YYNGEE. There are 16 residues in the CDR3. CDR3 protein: CASSVGGSGVSYEQYF. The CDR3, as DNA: TGTGCCAGCAGCGTAGGAGGCAGTGGGGTCTCCTACGAGCAGTACTTC.

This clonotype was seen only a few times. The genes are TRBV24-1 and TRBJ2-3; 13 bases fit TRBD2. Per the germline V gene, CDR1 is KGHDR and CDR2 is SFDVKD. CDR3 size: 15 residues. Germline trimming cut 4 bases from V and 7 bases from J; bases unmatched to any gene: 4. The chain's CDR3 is CATSDTSGGEYTQYF. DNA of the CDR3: TGTGCCACCAGTGACACTAGCGGGGGGGAATATACGCAGTATTTT.

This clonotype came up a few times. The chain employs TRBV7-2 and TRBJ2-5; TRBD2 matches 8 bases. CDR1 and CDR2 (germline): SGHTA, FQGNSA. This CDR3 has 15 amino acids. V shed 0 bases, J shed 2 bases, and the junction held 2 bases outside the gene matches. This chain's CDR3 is CASSLAPGGQETQYF. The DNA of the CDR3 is TGTGCCAGCAGCTTAGCACCGGGGGGGCAAGAGACCCAGTACTTC.

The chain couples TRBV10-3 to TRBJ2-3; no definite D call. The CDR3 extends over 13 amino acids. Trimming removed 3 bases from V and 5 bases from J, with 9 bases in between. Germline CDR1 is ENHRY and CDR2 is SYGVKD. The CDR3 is CAISDPSIDTQYF. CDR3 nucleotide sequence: TGTGCCATCAGTGACCCTAGTATAGATACGCAGTATTTT.

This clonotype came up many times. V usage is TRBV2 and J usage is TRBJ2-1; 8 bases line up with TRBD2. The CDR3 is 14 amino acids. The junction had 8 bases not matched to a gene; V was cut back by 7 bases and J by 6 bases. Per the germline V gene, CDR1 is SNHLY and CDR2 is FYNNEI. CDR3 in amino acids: CASISQGTSNEQFF. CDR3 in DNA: TGTGCCAGCATCTCTCAGGGGACTAGCAATGAGCAGTTCTTC.